Following are 9 T cell receptor beta chains from one sample sequenced in a study of human T cells and chemical hapten exposure. TCRdb redid the calling of the RACE reads with MiXCR, one entry per CDR3 protein. Here the sample spans fewer than 350,000 distinct CDR3 sequences, approximately 8% being singletons. The time point: pre-sensitization, week 0. Treatment indicated: therapeutic diphenylcyclopropenone sensitization with weekly scalp DPC. Source: whole blood, taken in connection with sensitization to the hapten diphenylcyclopropenone (DPC). The receptors shown here come from a man between 18 and 35 years old with alopecia areata. Some clones in this sample may be carry-over from other donors' samples.

The table lists this clonotype with many counts. The rearrangement links TRBV5-6 to TRBJ1-5; 11 bases fit TRBD1. This CDR3 has 15 amino acids. The V and J ends lost 1 base and 7 bases, in that order; junction bases with no gene match: 4. Germline V CDR1 and CDR2: SGHDT, YYEEEE. CDR3 in DNA: TGTGCCAGCAGCTTGAGGACAGGGGGCAGGCAGCCCCAGCATTTT. Amino acid sequence: CASSLRTGGRQPQHF.

In its sample, this clonotype was seen a few times. The genes are TRBV9 and TRBJ1-6, with 9 bases that match TRBD1. V shed 3 bases, J shed 11 bases, and the junction held 6 bases outside the gene matches. Germline values: CDR1 SGDLS, CDR2 YYNGEE. This CDR3 spans 14 amino acids. This chain's CDR3 is CASSANRGQTPLHF. DNA of the CDR3: TGTGCCAGCAGCGCCAACAGGGGGCAGACACCCCTCCACTTT.

This clonotype was observed many times. This sequence joins TRBV12-3 or TRBV12-4 and TRBJ1-6, with D possibly matching TRBD1 (6 bases). The CDR3 sequence is 16 residues long. With 7 bases removed from V and 7 bases from J, the gap between germline ends came to 20 bases. The CDR3 region has the DNA TGTGCCAGCACCCTTGGGGGCCGGGGGGGCAATTCACCCCTCCACTTT. Its translation: CASTLGGRGGNSPLHF.

This clonotype was seen a few times. J is TRBJ2-1 and V is TRBV7-9; D gene uncertain. Germline V gene lookup returns CDR1 SEHNR and CDR2 FQNEAQ (reference sequence). The CDR3 spans 8 residues. V gave up 6 bases and J gave up 14 bases, with 5 bases separating them. The CDR3 DNA follows: TGTGCCAGCAGTCCCAAGTTCTTC. Amino acids: CASSPKFF.

This clonotype was seen repeatedly, ten times or more. The chain employs TRBV28 and TRBJ1-2, with 9 bases fitting TRBD1. The V gene's germline CDR1 is MDHEN and CDR2 SYDVKM. V was pared by 8 bases and J by 5 bases, with 3 bases of the junction left unmatched. The CDR3 is 12 amino acids. The CDR3 sequence is CASLDRGYGYTF. As DNA, the CDR3 is TGTGCCAGCCTCGACAGGGGGTATGGCTACACCTTC.

This chain connects TRBV2 to TRBJ2-2, with D possibly being TRBD1 (6 bases). Germline CDR1 is SNHLY and CDR2 is FYNNEI. V was trimmed by 6 bases and J by 4 bases, leaving 12 bases between them. The CDR3 is 14 amino acids. The CDR3 DNA is TGTGCCAGCAGGCCCGACAGGTCCACCGGGGAGCTGTTTTTT. Protein sequence: CASRPDRSTGELFF.

This chain joins TRBV5-5 and TRBJ1-6, with D perhaps TRBD1 (6 bases). Trimming took off 4 bases at V and 6 bases at J, with 11 bases between the two ends. This CDR3 is built from 14 residues. The germline V gene encodes CDR1 SGHKS and CDR2 YYEKEE (reference sequence). The CDR3 region is CASSKLDSNSPLHF. The CDR3 DNA is TGTGCCAGCAGCAAATTGGACAGTAATTCACCCCTCCACTTT.

This clonotype was observed a few times. The chain has TRBV6-2 or TRBV6-3 and TRBJ2-7; weak D call: TRBD2 (6 bases). The ends were cut back, 5 bases at V and 7 bases at J, with 18 bases in the middle. This CDR3 spans 14 amino acids. Germline loops: CDR1 MNHEY, CDR2 SVGEGT. In DNA form, the CDR3 reads TGTGCCAGCAGTGCCCGACCGGGACTCACGGAGCAGTACTTC. Its protein is CASSARPGLTEQYF.

The V call is TRBV6-6, the J call TRBJ1-4; 10 bases line up with TRBD1. This CDR3 is 14 amino acids long. Germline V gives CDR1 MNHNY, CDR2 SVGAGI (reference sequence). V gave up 7 bases and J gave up 8 bases; unmatched junction bases: 7. In nucleotides, the CDR3 is TGTGCCAGCACCATAGACAGGGGGCTCGAAAAACTGTTTTTT. This encodes CASTIDRGLEKLFF.